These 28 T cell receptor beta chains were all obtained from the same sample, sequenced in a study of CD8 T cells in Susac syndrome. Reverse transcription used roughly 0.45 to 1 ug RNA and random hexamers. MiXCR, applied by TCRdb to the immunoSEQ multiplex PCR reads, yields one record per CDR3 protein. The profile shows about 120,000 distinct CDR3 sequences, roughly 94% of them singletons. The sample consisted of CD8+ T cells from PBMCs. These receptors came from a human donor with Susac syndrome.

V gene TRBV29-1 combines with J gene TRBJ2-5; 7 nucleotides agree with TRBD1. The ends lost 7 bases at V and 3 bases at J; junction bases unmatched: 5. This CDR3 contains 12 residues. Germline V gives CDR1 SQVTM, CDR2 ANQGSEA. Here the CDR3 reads CSAGDREETQYF. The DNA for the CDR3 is TGCAGCGCCGGGGACAGAGAAGAGACCCAGTACTTC. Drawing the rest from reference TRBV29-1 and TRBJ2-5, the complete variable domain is SAVISQKPSRDICQRGTSLTIQCQVDSQVTMMFWYRQQPGQSLTLIATANQGSEATYESGFVIDKFPISRPNLTFSTLTVSNMSPEDSSIYLCSAGDREETQYFGPGTRLLVL.

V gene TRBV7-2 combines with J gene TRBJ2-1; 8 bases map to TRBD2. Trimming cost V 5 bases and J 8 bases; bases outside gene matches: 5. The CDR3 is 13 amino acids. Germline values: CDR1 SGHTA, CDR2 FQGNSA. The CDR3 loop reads CASSASTSDEQFF. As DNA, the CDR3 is TGTGCCAGCAGCGCATCGACTAGCGATGAGCAGTTCTTC.

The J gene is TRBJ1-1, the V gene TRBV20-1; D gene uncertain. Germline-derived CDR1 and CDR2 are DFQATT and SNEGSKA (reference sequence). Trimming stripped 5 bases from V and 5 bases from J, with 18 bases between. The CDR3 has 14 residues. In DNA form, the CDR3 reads TGCAGTGCTTTCCCGCCGGGCGCGGGAACTGAAGCTTTCTTT. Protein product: CSAFPPGAGTEAFF.

CDR3 bases: TGTGCCAGCACCAAAGCGGGGAACACCGGGGAGCTGTTTTTT. This gives the protein CASTKAGNTGELFF. J is TRBJ2-2 and V is TRBV7-9, with D possibly TRBD2 on 6 matching bases. The ends were cut back, 7 bases at V and 1 base at J, with 10 bases in the middle. The CDR3 runs 14 residues. Germline V CDR1 and CDR2: SEHNR, FQNEAQ (reference sequence).

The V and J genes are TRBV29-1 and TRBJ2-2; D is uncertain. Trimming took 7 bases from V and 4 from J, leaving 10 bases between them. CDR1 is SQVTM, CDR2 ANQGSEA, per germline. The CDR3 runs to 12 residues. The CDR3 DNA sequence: TGCAGCGCCTTTCTACTCACCGGGGAGCTGTTTTTT. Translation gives CSAFLLTGELFF.

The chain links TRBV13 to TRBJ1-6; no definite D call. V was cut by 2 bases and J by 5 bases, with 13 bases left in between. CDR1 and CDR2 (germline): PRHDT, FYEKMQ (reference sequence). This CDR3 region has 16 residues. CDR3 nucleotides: TGTGCCAGCAGCTTAATTGGGGAGTCGGATAATTCACCCCTCCACTTT. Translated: CASSLIGESDNSPLHF.

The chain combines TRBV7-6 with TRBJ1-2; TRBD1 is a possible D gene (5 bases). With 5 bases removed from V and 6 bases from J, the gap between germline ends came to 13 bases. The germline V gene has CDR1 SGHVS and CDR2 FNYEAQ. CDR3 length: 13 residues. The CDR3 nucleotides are TGTGCCAGCAGCCCACGACAGTCCGATGGCTACACCTTC. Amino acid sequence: CASSPRQSDGYTF.

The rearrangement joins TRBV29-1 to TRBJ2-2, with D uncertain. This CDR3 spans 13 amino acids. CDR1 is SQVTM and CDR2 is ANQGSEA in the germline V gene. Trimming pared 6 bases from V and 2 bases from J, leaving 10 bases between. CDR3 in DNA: TGCAGCGTCCTACAGAGTAACACCGGGGAGCTGTTTTTT. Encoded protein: CSVLQSNTGELFF.

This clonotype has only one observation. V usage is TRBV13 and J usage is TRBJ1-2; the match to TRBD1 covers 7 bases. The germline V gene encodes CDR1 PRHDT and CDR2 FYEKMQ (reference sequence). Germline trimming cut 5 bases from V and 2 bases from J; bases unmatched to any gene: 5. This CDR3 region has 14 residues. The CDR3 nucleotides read TGTGCCAGCAGCATAATGGGACAGAACTATGGCTACACCTTC. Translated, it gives CASSIMGQNYGYTF. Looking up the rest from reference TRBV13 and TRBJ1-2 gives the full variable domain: AAGVIQSPRHLIKEKRETATLKCYPIPRHDTVYWYQQGPGQDPQFLISFYEKMQSDKGSIPDRFSAQQFSDYHSELNMSSLELGDSALYFCASSIMGQNYGYTFGSGTRLTVV.

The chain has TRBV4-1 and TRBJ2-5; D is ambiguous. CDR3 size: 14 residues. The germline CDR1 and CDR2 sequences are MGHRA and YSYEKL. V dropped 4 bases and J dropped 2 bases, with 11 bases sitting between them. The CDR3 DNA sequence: TGCGCCAGCAGCCCGCGAGAGTTACAAGAGACCCAGTACTTC. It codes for CASSPRELQETQYF.

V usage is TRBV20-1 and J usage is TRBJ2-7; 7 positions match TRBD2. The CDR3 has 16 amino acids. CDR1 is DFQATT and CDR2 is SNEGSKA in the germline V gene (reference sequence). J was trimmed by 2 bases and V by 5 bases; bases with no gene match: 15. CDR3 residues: CSAVPLAGLGPYEQYF. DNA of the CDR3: TGCAGTGCTGTACCATTAGCGGGCCTGGGGCCCTACGAGCAGTACTTC.

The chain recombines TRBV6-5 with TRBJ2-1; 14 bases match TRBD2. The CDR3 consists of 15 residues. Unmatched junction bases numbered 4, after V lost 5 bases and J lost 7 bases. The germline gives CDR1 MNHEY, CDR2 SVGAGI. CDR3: CASSTGTSGGNEQFF. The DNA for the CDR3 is TGTGCCAGCAGTACCGGGACTAGCGGGGGAAATGAGCAGTTCTTC.

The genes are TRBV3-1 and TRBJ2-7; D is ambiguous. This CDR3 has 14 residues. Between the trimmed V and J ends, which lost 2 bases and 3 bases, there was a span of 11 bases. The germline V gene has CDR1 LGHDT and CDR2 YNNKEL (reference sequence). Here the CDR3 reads CASSQSDRSYEQYF. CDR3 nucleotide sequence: TGTGCCAGCAGCCAATCGGACCGAAGCTACGAGCAGTACTTC.

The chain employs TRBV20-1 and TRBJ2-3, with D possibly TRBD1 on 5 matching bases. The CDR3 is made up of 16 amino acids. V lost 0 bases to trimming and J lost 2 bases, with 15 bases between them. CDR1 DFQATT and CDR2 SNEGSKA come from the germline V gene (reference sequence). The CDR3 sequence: CSARDGHTGATDTQYF. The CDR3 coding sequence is TGCAGTGCTAGAGATGGACATACTGGGGCCACAGATACGCAGTATTTT.

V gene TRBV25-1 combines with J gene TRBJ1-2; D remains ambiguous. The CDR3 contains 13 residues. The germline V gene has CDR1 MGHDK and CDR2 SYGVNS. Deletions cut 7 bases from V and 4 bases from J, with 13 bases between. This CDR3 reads CASTDSMGYGYTF. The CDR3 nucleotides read TGTGCCAGCACCGACTCGATGGGCTATGGCTACACCTTC.

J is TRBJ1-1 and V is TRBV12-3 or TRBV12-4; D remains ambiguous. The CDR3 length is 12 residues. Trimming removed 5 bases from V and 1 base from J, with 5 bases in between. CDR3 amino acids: CASSPRNTEAFF. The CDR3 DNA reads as TGTGCCAGCAGTCCCCGGAACACTGAAGCTTTCTTT.

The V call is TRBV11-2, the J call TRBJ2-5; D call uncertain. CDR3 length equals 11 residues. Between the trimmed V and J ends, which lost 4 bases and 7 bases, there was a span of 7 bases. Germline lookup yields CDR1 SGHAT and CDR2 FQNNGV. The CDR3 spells CASSSSPTQYF. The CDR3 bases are TGTGCCAGCAGCTCCTCGCCGACCCAGTACTTC.

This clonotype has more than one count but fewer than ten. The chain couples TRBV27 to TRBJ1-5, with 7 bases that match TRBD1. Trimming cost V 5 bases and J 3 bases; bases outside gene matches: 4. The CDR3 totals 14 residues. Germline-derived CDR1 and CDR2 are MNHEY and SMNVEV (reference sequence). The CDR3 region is CASSPGQDNQPQHF. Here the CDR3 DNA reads TGTGCCAGCAGTCCCGGACAGGACAATCAGCCCCAGCATTTT.

The DNA of the CDR3 is TGTGCCAGCAGCTTATCTAACCGGGCGAATTCACCCCTCCACTTT. This codes for CASSLSNRANSPLHF. The V and J genes are TRBV13 and TRBJ1-6; D unresolved. This CDR3 is 15 amino acids long. In germline, CDR1 is PRHDT, CDR2 FYEKMQ (reference sequence). V lost 2 bases, J lost 7 bases, and 12 bases lay in between.

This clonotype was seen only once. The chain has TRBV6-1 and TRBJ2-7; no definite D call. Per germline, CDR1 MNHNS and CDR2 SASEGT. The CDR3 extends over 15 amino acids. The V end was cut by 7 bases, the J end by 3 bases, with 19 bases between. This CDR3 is CASILSRQAVYEQYF. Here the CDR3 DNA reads TGTGCCAGCATCCTCTCCCGGCAGGCGGTCTACGAGCAGTACTTC.

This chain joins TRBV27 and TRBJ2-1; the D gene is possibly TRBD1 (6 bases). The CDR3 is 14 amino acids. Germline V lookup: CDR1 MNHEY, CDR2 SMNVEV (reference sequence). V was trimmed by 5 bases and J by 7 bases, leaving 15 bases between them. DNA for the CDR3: TGTGCCAGCAGTGGGGGCTCTCTGGTGAATGAGCAGTTCTTC. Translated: CASSGGSLVNEQFF.

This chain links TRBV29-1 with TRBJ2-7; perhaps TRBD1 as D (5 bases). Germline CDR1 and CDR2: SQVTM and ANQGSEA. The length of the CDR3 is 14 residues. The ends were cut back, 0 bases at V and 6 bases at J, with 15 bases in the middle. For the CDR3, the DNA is TGCAGCGTTGAAGATCTTAACAGGAAAGGCGAGCAGTACTTC. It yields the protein CSVEDLNRKGEQYF.

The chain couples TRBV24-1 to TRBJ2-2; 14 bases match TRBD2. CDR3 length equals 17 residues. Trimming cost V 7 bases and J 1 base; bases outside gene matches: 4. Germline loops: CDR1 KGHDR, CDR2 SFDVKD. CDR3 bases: TGTGCCACCAGCGGGACTAGCGGGGGCCTGAACACCGGGGAGCTGTTTTTT. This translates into CATSGTSGGLNTGELFF.

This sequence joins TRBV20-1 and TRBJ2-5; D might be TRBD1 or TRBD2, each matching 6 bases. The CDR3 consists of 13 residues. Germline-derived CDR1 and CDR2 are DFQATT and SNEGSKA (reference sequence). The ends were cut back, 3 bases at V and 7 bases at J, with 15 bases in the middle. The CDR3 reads CSASGSGEATQYF. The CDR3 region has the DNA TGCAGTGCTAGCGGATCAGGGGAGGCGACCCAGTACTTC.

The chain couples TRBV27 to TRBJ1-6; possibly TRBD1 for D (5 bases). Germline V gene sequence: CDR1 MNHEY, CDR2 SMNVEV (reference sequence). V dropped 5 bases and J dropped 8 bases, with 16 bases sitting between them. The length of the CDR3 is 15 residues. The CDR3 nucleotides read TGTGCCAGCAGTCTGGTCAGGGTGCCGGATTCACCCCTCCACTTT. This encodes CASSLVRVPDSPLHF.

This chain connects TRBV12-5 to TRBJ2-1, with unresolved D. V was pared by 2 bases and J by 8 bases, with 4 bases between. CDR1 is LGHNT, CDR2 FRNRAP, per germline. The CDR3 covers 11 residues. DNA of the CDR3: TGTGCTAGTGGTTTGACCCATGAGCAGTTCTTC. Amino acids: CASGLTHEQFF.

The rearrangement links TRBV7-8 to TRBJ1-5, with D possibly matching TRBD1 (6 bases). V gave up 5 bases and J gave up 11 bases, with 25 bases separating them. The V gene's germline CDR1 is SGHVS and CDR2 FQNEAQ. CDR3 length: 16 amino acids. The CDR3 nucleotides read TGTGCCAGCAGCCCTGACCGGGACACCCCGGTAATGACCCAGCATTTT. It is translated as CASSPDRDTPVMTQHF.

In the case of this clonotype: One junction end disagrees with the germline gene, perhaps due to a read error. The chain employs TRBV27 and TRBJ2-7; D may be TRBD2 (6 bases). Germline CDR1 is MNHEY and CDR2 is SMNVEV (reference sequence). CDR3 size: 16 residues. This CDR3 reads CASSVSGGEAPYEQYF. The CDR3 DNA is TGTGCCAGCAGTGTATCCGGGGGAGAGGCCCCCTACGAGCAGTACTTC.